Included here is one TCR beta chain sequence, with context. This record belongs to a study of cytomegalovirus exposure and HLA in healthy donors. PCR amplification relied on 60 Vbeta primers (plus 13 Jbeta primers). Sequenced by immunoSEQ multiplex PCR; TCRdb stores in-frame clones only, minus some. The sample holds about 54,000 clones. Trimming stripped 4 bases from V and 2 bases from J, with 12 bases between. The CDR3 spans 15 residues. Germline V gives CDR1 LNHDA, CDR2 SQIVND (reference sequence). This chain links TRBV19 with TRBJ1-5; D unclear. The source material was PBMCs. The source is a woman aged 35 to 49 in good health and CMV-seronegative. In DNA, the CDR3 is TGTGCCAGTAGTACCCTCCTATCGGGCAATCAGCCCCAGCATTTT. Encoded protein: CASSTLLSGNQPQHF.